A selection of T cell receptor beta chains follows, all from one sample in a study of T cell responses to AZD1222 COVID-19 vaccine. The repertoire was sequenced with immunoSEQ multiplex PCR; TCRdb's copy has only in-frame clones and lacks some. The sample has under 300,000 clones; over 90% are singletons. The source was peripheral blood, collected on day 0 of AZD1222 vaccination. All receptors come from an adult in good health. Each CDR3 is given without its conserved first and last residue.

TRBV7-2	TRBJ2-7	ASSSIATVREQY
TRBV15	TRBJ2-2	ATSRDRRRAIGELF
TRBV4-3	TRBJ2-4	ASSQGEGGGDIQY
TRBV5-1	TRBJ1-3	ASRAGTSGNTIY
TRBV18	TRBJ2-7	ASSPRGGYEQY
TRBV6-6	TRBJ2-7	ASSLDRTYEQY
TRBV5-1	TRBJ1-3	ASSLASVSGNTIY
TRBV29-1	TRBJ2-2	SVGQGPTGELF
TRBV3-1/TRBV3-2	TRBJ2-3	ASSQPGTSVFADTQY
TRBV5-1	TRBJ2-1	ASSLDGAGAPFTEQF
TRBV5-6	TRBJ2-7	ASSLVRGSYEQY
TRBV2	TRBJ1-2	ASRPTAGNYGYT
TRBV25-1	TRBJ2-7	ASSESSSGRAYEQY
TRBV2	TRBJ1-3	ASSGQGPGNTIY
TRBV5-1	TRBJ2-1	ASSLSPTGNEQF
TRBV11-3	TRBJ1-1	ASSWQGETEAF
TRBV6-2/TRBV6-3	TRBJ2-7	ASSRQVSYEQY
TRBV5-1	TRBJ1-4	ASSSGQGAVNEKLF
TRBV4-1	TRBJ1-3	ASSQGRVRGPSGNTIY
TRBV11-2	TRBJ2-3	ASSDTGADTQY
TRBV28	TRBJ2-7	ASSSPGRGGYEQY
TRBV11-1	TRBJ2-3	ASSLMATASTDTQY
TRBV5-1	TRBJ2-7	ASSDLSGVYEQY
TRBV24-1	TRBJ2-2	ATRTPGWEELF
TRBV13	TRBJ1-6	ASSLAAGNSPLH
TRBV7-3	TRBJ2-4	ASSQTGRSIQY
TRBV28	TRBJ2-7	ASSLGLGQVRLEQY